This is a list of T cell receptor beta chains from one sample in a study of identical twins. TCRdb itself ran the 5' RACE reads through MiXCR, one entry per CDR3 protein. The sample has some 320,000 distinct CDR3 sequences, 10% to 15% seen once. The same sample was also studied in work on yellow fever vaccine responses in identical twins.

The sample consisted of CD8+ T cells sorted from blood. The receptors come from a woman aged 18-29 years in good health. Both conserved end residues are trimmed from each CDR3. Clone sizes are given selectively: once, few, many, or a class where the clone is expanded.

j_call	v_call	clone_size	cdr3_aa
TRBJ2-2	TRBV27	-	ASSSSTGGVTGELF
TRBJ1-1	TRBV12-3/TRBV12-4	many	ASSFGPGGTEAF
TRBJ2-4	TRBV5-6	few	ASSEELAKNIQY
TRBJ2-1	TRBV5-1	-	ASSRTPNSYNEQF
TRBJ1-2	TRBV27	few	ASSFGAPPSGGYT
TRBJ2-3	TRBV6-2/TRBV6-3	many	ASSRVAGAADTQY
TRBJ2-1	TRBV7-7	few	ASSLGETSGGYNEQF
TRBJ2-5	TRBV29-1	-	SVLSPGLAFLETQY
TRBJ2-7	TRBV4-1	-	ASSQASGGYEQY
TRBJ2-1	TRBV12-3/TRBV12-4	many	ASSATGATEQF
TRBJ2-1	TRBV7-8	few	ASSPHGGAMAYEQF
TRBJ1-1	TRBV12-3/TRBV12-4	many	ASSLAGRGTEAF
TRBJ2-7	TRBV11-1	few	ASRLKTSGRMNGSSYEQY
TRBJ2-5	TRBV4-1	-	ASSSSSKETQY
TRBJ2-7	TRBV20-1	-	SARQGSYEQY
TRBJ2-1	TRBV2	-	AAIGTSGIGTYNEQF
TRBJ1-1	TRBV28	-	ASRPQGSSEAF
TRBJ2-3	TRBV7-9	-	ASSSPTSYTDTQY
TRBJ2-1	TRBV12-3/TRBV12-4	many	ASSFTGTTNEQF
TRBJ2-3	TRBV2	-	ASSQSTSLRATDTQY
TRBJ2-5	TRBV2	-	ASWGQETQY
TRBJ2-3	TRBV19	-	ASSNGLAGDTDTQY
TRBJ2-7	TRBV4-1	many	ASSGEGWTSLSEQY
TRBJ1-2	TRBV7-9	few	ASSGGGTGGLRYGYT
TRBJ2-1	TRBV9	few	ASSVISGIGNNEQF
TRBJ1-1	TRBV6-2/TRBV6-3	many	ASSYSPSEAF